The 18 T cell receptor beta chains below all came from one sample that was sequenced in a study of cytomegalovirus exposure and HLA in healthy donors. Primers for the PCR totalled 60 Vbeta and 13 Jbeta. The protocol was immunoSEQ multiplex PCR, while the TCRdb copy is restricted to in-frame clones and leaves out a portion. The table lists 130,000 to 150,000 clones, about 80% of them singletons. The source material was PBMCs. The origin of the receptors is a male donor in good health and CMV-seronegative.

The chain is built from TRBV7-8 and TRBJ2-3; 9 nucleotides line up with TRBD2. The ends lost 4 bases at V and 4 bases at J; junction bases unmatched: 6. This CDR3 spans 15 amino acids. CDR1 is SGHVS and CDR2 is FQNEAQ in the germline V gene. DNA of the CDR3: TGTGCCAGCAGCTCTAGCGGGGCGAGGGCAGATACGCAGTATTTT. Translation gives CASSSSGARADTQYF. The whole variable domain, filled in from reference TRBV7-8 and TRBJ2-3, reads GAGVSQSPRYKVAKRGQDVALRCDPISGHVSLFWYQQALGQGPEFLTYFQNEAQLDKSGLPSDRFFAERPEGSVSTLKIQRTQQEDSAVYLCASSSSGARADTQYFGPGTRLTVL.

The CDR3 coding sequence is TGTGCCAGCAGCGCCCGGGTCAGCTCCTACAATGAGCAGTTCTTC. Its protein is CASSARVSSYNEQFF. The J gene is TRBJ2-1, the V gene TRBV5-4; D is uncertain. Germline V gene data show CDR1 as SGHNT and CDR2 as YYREEE (reference sequence). The V and J ends lost 4 bases and 0 bases respectively, with 11 bases between them. The CDR3 has 15 residues.

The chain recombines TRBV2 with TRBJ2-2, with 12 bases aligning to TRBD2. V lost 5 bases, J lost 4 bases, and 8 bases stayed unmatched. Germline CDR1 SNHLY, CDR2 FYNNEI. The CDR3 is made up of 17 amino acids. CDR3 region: CASSPTSGSPVTGELFF. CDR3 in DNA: TGTGCCAGCAGTCCGACTAGCGGGAGTCCCGTCACCGGGGAGCTGTTTTTT.

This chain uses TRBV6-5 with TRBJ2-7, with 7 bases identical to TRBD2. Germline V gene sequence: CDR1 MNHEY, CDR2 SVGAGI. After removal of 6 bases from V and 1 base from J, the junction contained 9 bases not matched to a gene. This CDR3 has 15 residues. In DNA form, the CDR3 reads TGTGCCAGCAGCCCATCCCGGGAGGATTCCTACGAGCAGTACTTC. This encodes CASSPSREDSYEQYF.

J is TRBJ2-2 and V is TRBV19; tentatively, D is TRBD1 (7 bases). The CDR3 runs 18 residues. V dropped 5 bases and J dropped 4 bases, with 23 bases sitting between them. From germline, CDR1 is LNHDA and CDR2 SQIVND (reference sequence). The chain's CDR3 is CASSVRRGLRGGTGELFF. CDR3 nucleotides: TGTGCCAGTAGTGTGCGGAGGGGGCTAAGAGGGGGCACCGGGGAGCTGTTTTTT.

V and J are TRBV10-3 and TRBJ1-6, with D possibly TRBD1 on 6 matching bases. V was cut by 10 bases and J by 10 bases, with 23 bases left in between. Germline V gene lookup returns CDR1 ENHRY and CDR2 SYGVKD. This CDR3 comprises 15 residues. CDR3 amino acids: CATRGMGVASSPLHF. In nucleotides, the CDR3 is TGTGCCACGAGGGGGATGGGGGTGGCCAGCTCACCCCTCCACTTT.

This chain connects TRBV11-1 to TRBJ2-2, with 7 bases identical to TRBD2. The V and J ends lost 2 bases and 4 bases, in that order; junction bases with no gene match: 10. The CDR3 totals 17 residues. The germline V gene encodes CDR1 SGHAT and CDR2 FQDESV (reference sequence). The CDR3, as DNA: TGTGCCAGCAGCTTATCTAGGTTTGCGGGAGTCACCGGGGAGCTGTTTTTT. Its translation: CASSLSRFAGVTGELFF.

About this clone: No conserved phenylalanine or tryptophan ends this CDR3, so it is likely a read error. The CDR3 loop reads CASSARGRDSPLHL. The DNA of the CDR3 is TGTGCCAGCAGTGCCAGGGGGCGCGATTCACCCCTCCACTTG. The gene calls are TRBV6-1 and TRBJ1-6; 8 bases match TRBD1. The V and J ends lost 4 bases and 8 bases, in that order; junction bases with no gene match: 4. From germline, CDR1 is MNHNS and CDR2 SASEGT. The length of the CDR3 is 14 residues.

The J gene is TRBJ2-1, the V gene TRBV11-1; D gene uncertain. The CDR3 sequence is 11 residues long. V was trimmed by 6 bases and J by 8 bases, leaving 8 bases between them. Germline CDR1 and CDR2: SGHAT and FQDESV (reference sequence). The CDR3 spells CASSVEYEQFF. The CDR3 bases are TGTGCCAGCAGTGTTGAGTATGAGCAGTTCTTC.

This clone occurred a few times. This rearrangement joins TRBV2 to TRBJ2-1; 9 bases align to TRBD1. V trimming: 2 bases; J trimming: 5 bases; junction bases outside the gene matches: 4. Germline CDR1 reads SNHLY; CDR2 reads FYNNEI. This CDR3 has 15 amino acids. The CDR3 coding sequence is TGTGCCAGCAGTGAATGGGACAGGGCGGACAATGAGCAGTTCTTC. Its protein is CASSEWDRADNEQFF.

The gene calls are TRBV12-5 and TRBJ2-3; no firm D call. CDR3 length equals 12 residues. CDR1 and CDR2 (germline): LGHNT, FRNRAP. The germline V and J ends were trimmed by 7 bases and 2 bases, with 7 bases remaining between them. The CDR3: CASAFFTDTQYF. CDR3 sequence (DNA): TGTGCTAGTGCGTTTTTCACAGATACGCAGTATTTT.

The CDR3 DNA sequence: TGTGCCATCAGAATAGCGGGGGGTGATGAGCAGTTCTTC. Translating gives CAIRIAGGDEQFF. This chain joins TRBV10-3 and TRBJ2-1, with 10 nucleotides matching TRBD2. This CDR3 is built from 13 residues. Germline lookup yields CDR1 ENHRY and CDR2 SYGVKD. V dropped 6 bases and J dropped 8; count of bases not matched to a gene: 4.

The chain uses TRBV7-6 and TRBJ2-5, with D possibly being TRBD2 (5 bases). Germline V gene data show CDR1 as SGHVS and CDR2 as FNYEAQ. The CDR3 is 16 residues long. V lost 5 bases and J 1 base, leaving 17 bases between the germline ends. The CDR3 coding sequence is TGTGCCAGCAGCCCCCGTGGTAGCGTGGGCCAAGAGACCCAGTACTTC. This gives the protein CASSPRGSVGQETQYF.

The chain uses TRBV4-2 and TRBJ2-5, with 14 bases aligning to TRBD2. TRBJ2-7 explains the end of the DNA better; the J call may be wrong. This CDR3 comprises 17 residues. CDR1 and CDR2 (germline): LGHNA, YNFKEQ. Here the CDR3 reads CASSHTGTSGSIYEQYF. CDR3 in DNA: TGTGCCAGCAGCCACACCGGGACTAGCGGGAGTATCTACGAGCAGTACTTC.

The CDR3: CAWSPAGGKRDTEAFF. CDR3 bases: TGTGCCTGGAGCCCGGCAGGGGGCAAGAGAGACACTGAAGCTTTCTTT. The chain recombines TRBV30 with TRBJ1-1; TRBD1 matches 8 bases. This CDR3 region has 16 residues. Germline V gives CDR1 GTSNPN, CDR2 SVGIG (reference sequence). The V and J ends lost 3 bases and 3 bases, in that order; junction bases with no gene match: 12.

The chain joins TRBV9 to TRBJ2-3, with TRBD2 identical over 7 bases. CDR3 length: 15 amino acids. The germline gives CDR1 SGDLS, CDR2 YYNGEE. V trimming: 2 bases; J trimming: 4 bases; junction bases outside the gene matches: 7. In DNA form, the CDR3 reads TGTGCCAGCAGCGTGGGCGGGAGTCGGGCAGATACGCAGTATTTT. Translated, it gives CASSVGGSRADTQYF.

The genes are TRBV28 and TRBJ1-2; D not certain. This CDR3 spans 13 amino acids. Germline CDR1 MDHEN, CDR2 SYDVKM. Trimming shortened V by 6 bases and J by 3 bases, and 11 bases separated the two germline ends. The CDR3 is CASRQTADYGYTF. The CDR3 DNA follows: TGTGCCAGCAGACAAACAGCGGACTATGGCTACACCTTC.

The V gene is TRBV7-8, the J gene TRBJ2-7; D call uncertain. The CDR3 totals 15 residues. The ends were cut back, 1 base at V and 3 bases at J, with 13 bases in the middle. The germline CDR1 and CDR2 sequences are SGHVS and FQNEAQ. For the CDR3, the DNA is TGTGCCAGCAGCTTAGATGGCGGCACTTTCTACGAGCAGTACTTC. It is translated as CASSLDGGTFYEQYF.